This TCR beta chain originates from a study of CD8+ T cells in alopecia areata. The CDR3 contains 13 residues. Trimming pared 9 bases from V and 3 bases from J, leaving 15 bases between. In germline, CDR1 is SNHLY, CDR2 FYNNEI. The treatment denotes: oral pan-JAK inhibitor, 5-10 mg twice daily. The authors extracted RNA and reverse transcribed it into cDNA as the sequencing template. Measured with immunoSEQ multiplex PCR; TCRdb has only the in-frame clones, and not every one. The sample has roughly 210,000 clones, approximately 40% seen once. The chain is built from TRBV2 and TRBJ2-7; D is tentatively TRBD1 or TRBD2 (5 bases each). This material consisted of CD4+ T cells sorted from blood, taken around week 37, from a patient treated with tofacitinib. The source of this sequence is a human donor with alopecia areata. In DNA form, the CDR3 reads TGTGCCAGACCCCCTTGGGGGATCTACGAGCAGTACTTC. It translates to CARPPWGIYEQYF.